The subject of this entry is one TCR beta chain. Its target is unknown. These data belong to a study of T cells after yellow fever vaccination. Study outcomes and limitations: Overall, a small share of clonotypes was seen in both CD4 and CD8 compartments. Most clones from primary vaccination resurfaced after the booster (around 97% CD4, less than 90% CD8). FACS-sorted repertoires could contain abundant clonotypes contaminating from the bulk population.

5'RACE template switching added a universal primer site and UMIs to TCR cDNA. TCRdb processed the 5' RACE reads anew with MiXCR; each CDR3 protein has one entry. The sample includes 200,000 to 300,000 distinct CDR3 sequences, 10% to 15% of them seen just once. V was cut by 1 base and J by 7 bases, with 7 bases left in between. The CDR3 covers 13 residues. CDR1 is LGHDT and CDR2 is YNNKEL in the germline V gene (reference sequence). The J gene is TRBJ2-2, the V gene TRBV3-1, with D unresolved. This sample comprised CD4+ T cells sorted from PBMCs, obtained 45 days after the yellow fever booster vaccination. The sequence came from a man under 40 who received the YFV17D yellow fever vaccine. The CDR3 DNA reads as TGTGCCAGCAGCCAAGGGCCGGGCGGGGAGCTGTTTTTT. Amino acids: CASSQGPGGELFF.